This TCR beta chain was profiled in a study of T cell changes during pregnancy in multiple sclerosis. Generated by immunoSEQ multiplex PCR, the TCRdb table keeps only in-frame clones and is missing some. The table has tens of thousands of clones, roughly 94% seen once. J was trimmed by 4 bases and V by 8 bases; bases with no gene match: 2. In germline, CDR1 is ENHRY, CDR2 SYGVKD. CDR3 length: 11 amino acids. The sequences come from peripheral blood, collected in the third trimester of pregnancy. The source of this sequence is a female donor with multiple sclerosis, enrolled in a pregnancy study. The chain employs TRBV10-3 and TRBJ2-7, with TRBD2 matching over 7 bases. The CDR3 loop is CAIGGGYEQYF. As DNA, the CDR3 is TGTGCCATCGGGGGAGGGTACGAGCAGTACTTC.